This TCR beta chain was retrieved from a study of T cells in Graves' hyperthyroidism and ophthalmopathy. RNA transcripts yielded amplified TCR beta CDR3 regions. First-round RT-PCR targeting the TCR CDR3 was performed with the HTBI primer set. TCRdb re-analysed the multiplex PCR reads in MiXCR, keeping a single row per CDR3 protein. This sample has over 650,000 distinct CDR3 sequences, with roughly 17% found just once. CDR1 is KGHSH, CDR2 LQKENI, per germline. The CDR3 has 15 residues. The ends lost 3 bases at V and 10 bases at J; junction bases unmatched: 9. The sample was blood. This chain links TRBV18 with TRBJ1-4, with TRBD1 matching over 9 bases. This sequence was found in a man aged 18 to 30 with Graves' hyperthyroidism. The CDR3 DNA reads TGTGCCAGCTCACCTTCCGGGACAGGGAGTGTAAAACTGTTTTTT. Its translation: CASSPSGTGSVKLFF.